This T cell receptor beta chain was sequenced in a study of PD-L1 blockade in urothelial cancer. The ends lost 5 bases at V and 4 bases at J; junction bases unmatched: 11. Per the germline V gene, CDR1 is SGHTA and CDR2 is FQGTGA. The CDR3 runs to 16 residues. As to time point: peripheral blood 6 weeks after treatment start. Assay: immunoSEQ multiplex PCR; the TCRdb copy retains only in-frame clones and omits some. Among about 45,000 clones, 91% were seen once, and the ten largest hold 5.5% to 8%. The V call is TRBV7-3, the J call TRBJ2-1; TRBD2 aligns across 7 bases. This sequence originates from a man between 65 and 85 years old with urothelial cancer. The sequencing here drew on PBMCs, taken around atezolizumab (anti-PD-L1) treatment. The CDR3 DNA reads TGTGCCAGCAGCCCCGTCTCGGGAGGATTATACAATGAGCAGTTCTTC. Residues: CASSPVSGGLYNEQFF.